This T cell receptor beta chain was sequenced for a study of chemoradiotherapy in HPV16-positive cancers. With V trimmed by 4 bases and J by 7 bases, 4 bases remained unmatched. The CDR3 length is 14 residues. The germline V gene has CDR1 MNHEY and CDR2 SVGAGI. Assay used: immunoSEQ multiplex PCR; TCRdb lists only in-frame clones, some missing. The data hold approximately 13,000 clones, with about 70% observed a single time. This sample was obtained from a patient who underwent chemoradiotherapy. V gene TRBV6-5 combines with J gene TRBJ2-2; 9 positions match TRBD2. The TCR sequence derives from a human donor with HPV-associated anogenital cancer. CDR3: CASSFTSGHGELFF. DNA for the CDR3: TGTGCCAGCAGTTTCACTAGCGGGCACGGGGAGCTGTTTTTT.